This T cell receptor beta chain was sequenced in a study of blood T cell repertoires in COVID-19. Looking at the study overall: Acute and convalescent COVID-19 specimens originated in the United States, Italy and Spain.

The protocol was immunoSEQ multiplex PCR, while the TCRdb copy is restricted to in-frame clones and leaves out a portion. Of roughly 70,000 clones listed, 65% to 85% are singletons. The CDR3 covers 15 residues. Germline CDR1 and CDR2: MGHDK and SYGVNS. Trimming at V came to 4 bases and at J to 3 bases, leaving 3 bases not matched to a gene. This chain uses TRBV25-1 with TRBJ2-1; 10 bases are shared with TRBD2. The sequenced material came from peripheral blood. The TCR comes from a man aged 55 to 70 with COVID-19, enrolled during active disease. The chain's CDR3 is CASSGSSGSYNEQFF. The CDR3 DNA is TGTGCCAGCAGTGGATCTAGCGGGAGCTACAATGAGCAGTTCTTC.